Reported below is one T cell receptor beta chain. CDR1 and CDR2 (germline): GTSNPN, SVGIG (reference sequence). The CDR3 contains 14 residues. V was trimmed by 1 base and J by 0 bases, leaving 7 bases between them. Clones were read by immunoSEQ multiplex PCR, and TCRdb kept only the in-frame ones, dropping some. The data show about 360,000 clones, roughly 86% seen once. This entry is derived from a study of blood T cell repertoires in COVID-19. About the study: PBMCs, B-cell-depleted T cells, or T cells were the source of the cDNA or gDNA that made up the material.

This chain connects TRBV30 to TRBJ1-5; no reliable D call. The sequence was collected from a human donor with acute or convalescent COVID-19. The donor label of this sample is uncertain. Sequencing was done on a sample of peripheral blood. The CDR3 DNA sequence: TGTGCCTGGAGTGCCCCGTATAGCAATCAGCCCCAGCATTTT. Translated, it gives CAWSAPYSNQPQHF.